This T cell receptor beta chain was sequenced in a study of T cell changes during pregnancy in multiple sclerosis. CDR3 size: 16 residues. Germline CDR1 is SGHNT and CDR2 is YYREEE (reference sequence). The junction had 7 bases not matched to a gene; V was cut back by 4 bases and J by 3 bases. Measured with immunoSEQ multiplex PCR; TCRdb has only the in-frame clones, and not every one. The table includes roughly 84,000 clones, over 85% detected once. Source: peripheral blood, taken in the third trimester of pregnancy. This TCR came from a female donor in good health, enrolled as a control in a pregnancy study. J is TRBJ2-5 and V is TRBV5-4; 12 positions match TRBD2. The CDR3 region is CASSPGTSGREETQYF. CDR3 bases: TGTGCCAGCAGCCCCGGGACTAGCGGGCGAGAAGAGACCCAGTACTTC.